This T cell receptor beta chain was recorded in a study of response to subunit inactivated influenza vaccine. In this sample, this clonotype turned up a few times. Its specificity is not known. Points from the study as a whole: Every seasonal influenza vaccination brings in few new T cells, the authors suggested.

In TCRdb, the RT-PCR reads were re-called with MiXCR into one record per CDR3 protein. Here the sample spans roughly 700,000 distinct CDR3 sequences, approximately 14% being singletons. This CDR3 is built from 13 residues. V lost 3 bases and J 4 bases, leaving 7 bases between the germline ends. Germline values: CDR1 SGHTA, CDR2 FQGNSA. This clonotype was obtained from a man aged 50 to 59 who received an inactivated influenza vaccine. The sample was PBMCs from blood, taken 14 to 15 days before vaccination. The chain recombines TRBV7-2 with TRBJ1-5; D gene uncertain. CDR3 sequence reads: CASSFAGNQPQHF. CDR3 DNA sequence: TGTGCCAGCAGCTTTGCCGGGAATCAGCCCCAGCATTTT.